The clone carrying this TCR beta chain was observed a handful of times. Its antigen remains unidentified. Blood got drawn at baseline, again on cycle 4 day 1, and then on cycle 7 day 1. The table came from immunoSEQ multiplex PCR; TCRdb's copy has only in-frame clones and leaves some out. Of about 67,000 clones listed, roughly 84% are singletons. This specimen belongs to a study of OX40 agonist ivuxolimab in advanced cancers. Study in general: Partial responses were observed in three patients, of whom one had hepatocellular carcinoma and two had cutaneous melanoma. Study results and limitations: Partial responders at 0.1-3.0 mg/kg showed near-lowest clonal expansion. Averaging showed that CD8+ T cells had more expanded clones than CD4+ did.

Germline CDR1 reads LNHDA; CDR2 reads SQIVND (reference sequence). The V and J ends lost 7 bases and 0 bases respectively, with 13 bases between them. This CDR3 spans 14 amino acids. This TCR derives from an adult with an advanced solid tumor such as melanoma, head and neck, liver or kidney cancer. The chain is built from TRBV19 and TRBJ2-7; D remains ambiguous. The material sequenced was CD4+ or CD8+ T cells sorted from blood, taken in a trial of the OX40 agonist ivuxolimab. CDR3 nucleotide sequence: TGTGCCAGTAAGTCGACGGGCAGCTCCTACGAGCAGTACTTC. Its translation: CASKSTGSSYEQYF.